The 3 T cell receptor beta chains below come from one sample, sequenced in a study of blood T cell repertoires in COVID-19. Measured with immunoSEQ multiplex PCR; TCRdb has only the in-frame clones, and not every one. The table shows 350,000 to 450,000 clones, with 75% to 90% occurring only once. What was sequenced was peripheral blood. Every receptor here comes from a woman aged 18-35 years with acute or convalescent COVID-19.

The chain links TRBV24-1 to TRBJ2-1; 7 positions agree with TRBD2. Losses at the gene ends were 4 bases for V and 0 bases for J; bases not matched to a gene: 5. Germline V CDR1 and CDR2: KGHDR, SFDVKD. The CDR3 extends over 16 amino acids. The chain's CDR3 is CATSDRLASSYNEQFF. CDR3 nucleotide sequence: TGTGCCACCAGTGACAGACTAGCCAGCTCCTACAATGAGCAGTTCTTC.

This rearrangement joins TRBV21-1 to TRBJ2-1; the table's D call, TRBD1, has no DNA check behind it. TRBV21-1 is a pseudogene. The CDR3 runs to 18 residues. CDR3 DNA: TGTGCCAGCAGCAAAGAAAGGGTTAGGGAAGGGGCAAACAATGAGCAGTTCTTC. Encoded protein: CASSKERVREGANNEQFF.

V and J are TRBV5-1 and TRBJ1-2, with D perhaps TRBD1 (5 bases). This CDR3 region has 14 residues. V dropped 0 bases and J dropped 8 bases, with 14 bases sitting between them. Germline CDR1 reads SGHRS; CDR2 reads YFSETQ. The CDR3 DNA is TGCGCCAGCAGCTTGGGGCGCCAGGGCAGAGGCTACACCTTC. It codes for CASSLGRQGRGYTF.